This is a list of T cell receptor beta chains from one sample in a study of cytomegalovirus exposure and HLA in healthy donors. Clones were read by immunoSEQ multiplex PCR, and TCRdb kept only the in-frame ones, dropping some. The sample gives some 250,000 clones, over 80% of which show up once; 5% to 6.5% is in the top ten. The source material was PBMCs. Receptor source: a woman between 40 and 50 years old in good health and CMV-seropositive. The CDR3 runs from the conserved cysteine through the conserved F or W. Each record gives: V gene, D gene, clone size, J gene, CDR3 protein, CDR3 DNA. D genes are given only for firm matches. Not every row has a clone size; where given, it reads once, few, many or a size class.

V gene: TRBV9; D gene: NA; clone size: NA; J gene: TRBJ2-2; CDR3 protein: CASSVGDQRTPRELFF; CDR3 DNA: TGTGCCAGCAGCGTAGGGGATCAGCGGACTCCCCGGGAGCTGTTTTTT
V gene: TRBV9; D gene: TRBD2; clone size: once; J gene: TRBJ2-3; CDR3 protein: CASSVGAGVGGDTQYF; CDR3 DNA: TGTGCCAGCAGCGTAGGAGCGGGAGTGGGTGGAGATACGCAGTATTTT
V gene: TRBV18; D gene: TRBD1; clone size: NA; J gene: TRBJ1-5; CDR3 protein: CASSPEVGTGIQPQHF; CDR3 DNA: TGTGCCAGCTCCCCGGAAGTCGGGACAGGTATCCAGCCCCAGCATTTT
V gene: TRBV23-1; D gene: NA; clone size: NA; J gene: TRBJ2-7; CDR3 protein: CASSQRTHEQYF; CDR3 DNA: TGCGCCAGCAGTCAGAGAACCCACGAGCAGTACTTC
V gene: TRBV5-1; D gene: NA; clone size: NA; J gene: TRBJ1-1; CDR3 protein: CASNNEGVAEAFF; CDR3 DNA: TGCGCCAGCAACAATGAGGGGGTAGCGGAAGCTTTCTTT
V gene: TRBV25-1; D gene: TRBD2; clone size: NA; J gene: TRBJ2-7; CDR3 protein: CASSEYGTSVLQYF; CDR3 DNA: TGTGCCAGCAGTGAATATGGGACTAGCGTTCTCCAGTACTTC
V gene: TRBV4-2; D gene: NA; clone size: NA; J gene: TRBJ1-4; CDR3 protein: CASSQGLQGVFEKLFF; CDR3 DNA: TGTGCCAGCAGCCAAGGTCTACAGGGAGTATTTGAAAAACTGTTTTTT
V gene: TRBV6-1; D gene: NA; clone size: NA; J gene: TRBJ2-2; CDR3 protein: CATRLASTGELFF; CDR3 DNA: TGTGCTACTAGACTCGCTTCCACCGGGGAGCTGTTTTTT
V gene: TRBV6-1; D gene: NA; clone size: NA; J gene: TRBJ2-5; CDR3 protein: CASSAGLQETQYF; CDR3 DNA: TGTGCCAGCAGTGCGGGACTTCAAGAGACCCAGTACTTC
V gene: TRBV28; D gene: NA; clone size: NA; J gene: TRBJ1-4; CDR3 protein: CASSSLPRRGRTNEKLFF; CDR3 DNA: TGTGCCAGCAGTTCCCTCCCCCGACGGGGTAGAACTAATGAAAAACTGTTTTTT
V gene: TRBV10-3; D gene: TRBD2; clone size: NA; J gene: TRBJ2-3; CDR3 protein: CAISEREGMRSSTDTQYF; CDR3 DNA: TGTGCCATCAGTGAGAGGGAGGGGATGAGGTCTAGCACAGATACGCAGTATTTT
V gene: TRBV12-5; D gene: TRBD1; clone size: NA; J gene: TRBJ2-3; CDR3 protein: CASGLTRTGTDTQYF; CDR3 DNA: TGTGCTAGTGGTTTGACCCGGACAGGGACAGATACGCAGTATTTT
V gene: TRBV9; D gene: TRBD1; clone size: NA; J gene: TRBJ1-2; CDR3 protein: CASSVGQGAGYGYTF; CDR3 DNA: TGTGCCAGCAGCGTAGGGCAGGGGGCTGGCTATGGCTACACCTTC
V gene: TRBV5-1; D gene: NA; clone size: few; J gene: TRBJ1-4; CDR3 protein: CASSLSTGRNEKLFF; CDR3 DNA: TGCGCCAGCAGCTTGAGCACAGGGAGAAATGAAAAACTGTTTTTT
V gene: TRBV5-6; D gene: NA; clone size: NA; J gene: TRBJ1-2; CDR3 protein: CASSLGRRGNTHGYTF; CDR3 DNA: TGTGCCAGCAGCTTGGGACGGCGGGGGAACACTCATGGCTACACCTTC
V gene: TRBV6-1; D gene: TRBD1; clone size: NA; J gene: TRBJ1-1; CDR3 protein: CASSVQGAQTEAFF; CDR3 DNA: TGTGCCAGCAGTGTACAGGGGGCCCAAACTGAAGCTTTCTTT
V gene: TRBV5-4; D gene: NA; clone size: NA; J gene: TRBJ2-7; CDR3 protein: CASSFRQGRGEQYF; CDR3 DNA: TGTGCCAGCAGCTTTCGACAGGGGCGGGGGGAGCAGTACTTC
V gene: TRBV5-4; D gene: TRBD2; clone size: NA; J gene: TRBJ2-7; CDR3 protein: CASSPPGLAAPRVFEEQYF; CDR3 DNA: TGTGCCAGCAGCCCACCCGGACTAGCGGCCCCGAGGGTGTTTGAGGAGCAGTACTTC
V gene: TRBV13; D gene: TRBD1; clone size: NA; J gene: TRBJ1-6; CDR3 protein: CASSLDRGASPLHF; CDR3 DNA: TGTGCCAGCAGCCTAGACAGGGGAGCTTCACCCCTCCACTTT
V gene: TRBV9; D gene: NA; clone size: NA; J gene: TRBJ1-2; CDR3 protein: CASSPDGQELYGYTF; CDR3 DNA: TGTGCCAGCAGCCCTGACGGTCAGGAACTCTATGGCTACACCTTC
V gene: TRBV10-3; D gene: TRBD1; clone size: NA; J gene: TRBJ2-3; CDR3 protein: CAISSGQATSTDTQYF; CDR3 DNA: TGTGCCATCAGTTCCGGACAGGCCACCAGCACAGATACGCAGTATTTT
V gene: TRBV5-4; D gene: NA; clone size: few; J gene: TRBJ1-2; CDR3 protein: CASSLKPEDYGYTF; CDR3 DNA: TGTGCCAGCAGCTTGAAACCAGAGGACTATGGCTACACCTTC
V gene: TRBV6-5; D gene: TRBD1; clone size: NA; J gene: TRBJ1-2; CDR3 protein: CASVDRASVNYGYTF; CDR3 DNA: TGTGCCAGCGTCGACAGGGCAAGTGTTAACTATGGCTACACCTTC
V gene: TRBV4-2; D gene: NA; clone size: NA; J gene: TRBJ1-2; CDR3 protein: CASSQDDGYTF; CDR3 DNA: TGTGCCAGCAGCCAAGACGATGGCTACACCTTC
V gene: TRBV7-2; D gene: TRBD2; clone size: once; J gene: TRBJ2-7; CDR3 protein: CASSLSLAGARNEQYF; CDR3 DNA: TGTGCCAGCAGCTTATCGCTAGCGGGAGCTCGGAACGAGCAGTACTTC